Shown below are 32 T cell receptor beta chains from a single sample sequenced in a study of a mutant IDH1 vaccine in newly diagnosed glioma. These receptors have no known antigen. Time point in this sample: week 11, during vaccination. A single vaccine dose contained 300 ug of mutant IDH1 20-mer peptide, and topical imiquimod was used with it. The protocol was immunoSEQ multiplex PCR, while the TCRdb copy is restricted to in-frame clones and leaves out a portion. There are approximately 61,000 clones in the sample; about four fifths occur only once, and approximately 6% lies in the top ten. Specimen: PBMCs, collected from a glioma patient whose treatment included an IDH1 peptide vaccine. The source of these receptors is a middle-aged man with glioma.

The V and J genes are TRBV4-1 and TRBJ2-2; 7 positions agree with TRBD2. CDR3 length: 14 residues. Germline CDR1 is MGHRA and CDR2 is YSYEKL. After removal of 4 bases from V and 5 bases from J, the junction contained 4 bases not matched to a gene. The CDR3 sequence: CASSRDSGTGELFF. DNA for the CDR3: TGCGCCAGCAGCCGAGATAGCGGGACCGGGGAGCTGTTTTTT.

The V gene is TRBV6-1, the J gene TRBJ2-7, with 7 nucleotides matching TRBD1. Germline CDR1 is MNHNS and CDR2 is SASEGT. Losses at the gene ends were 8 bases for V and 9 bases for J; bases not matched to a gene: 10. The CDR3 has 12 amino acids. The CDR3 DNA reads as TGTGCCAGCTTCGAGACAGGGTGGGTGCAGTACTTC. Translated, it gives CASFETGWVQYF.

V gene TRBV5-1 combines with J gene TRBJ2-3, with D uncertain. The germline CDR1 and CDR2 sequences are SGHRS and YFSETQ. CDR3 length: 13 residues. V was clipped by 1 base and J by 5 bases, with 8 bases between them. CDR3 sequence (DNA): TGCGCCAGCAGCTTGCTGAGTGTAGATACGCAGTATTTT. It encodes CASSLLSVDTQYF.

This clone was detected a few times. The genes are TRBV5-5 and TRBJ2-7, with 10 bases that match TRBD2. CDR1 is SGHKS, CDR2 YYEKEE, per germline (reference sequence). The CDR3 is made up of 14 amino acids. The trim removed 4 bases at V and 6 bases at J, leaving 7 bases unmatched. CDR3 loop: CASSLSGTSVEQYF. The CDR3 DNA is TGTGCCAGCAGCCTATCCGGGACTAGCGTCGAGCAGTACTTC.

The CDR3 sequence is CASSLNRLTDTQYF. In nucleotides, the CDR3 is TGTGCCAGCAGTTTAAACAGATTAACAGATACGCAGTATTTT. The chain combines TRBV27 with TRBJ2-3, with D uncertain. Trimming removed 2 bases at V and 3 bases at J, with 9 bases between. The CDR3 runs to 14 residues. Germline V gene data show CDR1 as MNHEY and CDR2 as SMNVEV (reference sequence).

This chain joins TRBV2 and TRBJ2-1; TRBD1 matches at 7 bases. The CDR3 sequence is 15 residues long. Germline lookup yields CDR1 SNHLY and CDR2 FYNNEI. J was trimmed by 5 bases and V by 6 bases; bases with no gene match: 10. The CDR3 DNA follows: TGTGCCAGCAGGTACAGGAAGGGGGCCGACAATGAGCAGTTCTTC. Translating it yields CASRYRKGADNEQFF.

The CDR3 here is CASSLADAGNTQYF. The CDR3 DNA is TGTGCCAGCAGCTTAGCGGACGCCGGGAATACGCAGTATTTT. This chain uses TRBV7-6 with TRBJ2-3; the D gene is possibly TRBD2 (5 bases). V lost 0 bases to trimming and J lost 7 bases, with 11 bases between them. The CDR3 is 14 residues long. CDR1 SGHVS and CDR2 FNYEAQ come from the germline V gene.

The V and J genes are TRBV23-1 and TRBJ2-1; 7 nucleotides line up with TRBD1. TRBV23-1 is marked as an open reading frame, function uncertain. CDR3 length equals 21 residues. V lost 3 bases, J lost 0 bases, and 20 bases stayed unmatched. As DNA, the CDR3 is TGCGCCAGCAGTCAGCTCATCTCCGGGACAGACGAACACAGCTCCTACAATGAGCAGTTCTTC. Amino acid sequence: CASSQLISGTDEHSSYNEQFF.

J is TRBJ1-3 and V is TRBV18; no firm D call. V was cut by 5 bases and J by 8 bases, with 13 bases left in between. The V gene's germline CDR1 is KGHSH and CDR2 LQKENI. CDR3 length equals 13 residues. The CDR3 spells CASSTSPADTIYF. The DNA of the CDR3 is TGTGCCAGCTCAACCAGCCCGGCGGACACCATATATTTT.

This clone showed up just once. The chain combines TRBV5-4 with TRBJ2-2; no clear D. V shed 0 bases and J shed 5 bases, with 11 bases lying between them. The CDR3 spans 15 residues. The germline gives CDR1 SGHNT, CDR2 YYREEE (reference sequence). Here the CDR3 DNA reads TGTGCCAGCAGCTTGGGAACTGGGCCTACCGGGGAGCTGTTTTTT. Encoded protein: CASSLGTGPTGELFF.

The genes are TRBV2 and TRBJ2-2; tentatively, D is TRBD1 (7 bases). Germline V lookup: CDR1 SNHLY, CDR2 FYNNEI. The length of the CDR3 is 16 residues. V lost 5 bases and J 3 bases, leaving 16 bases between the germline ends. CDR3 sequence reads: CASSLGSGGYTGELFF. As DNA, the CDR3 is TGTGCCAGCAGTTTAGGGTCAGGGGGGTACACCGGGGAGCTGTTTTTT.

The CDR3 bases are TGTGCCAGCAGCTGGGGACACCAGACCGGGGAGCTGTTTTTT. Encoded protein: CASSWGHQTGELFF. The chain is built from TRBV7-3 and TRBJ2-2; D might be TRBD1 (6 bases). Looked up from germline, CDR1 is SGHTA and CDR2 is FQGTGA. The CDR3 spans 14 residues. Trimming removed 4 bases from V and 5 bases from J, with 11 bases in between.

V and J are TRBV19 and TRBJ2-5; 8 bases match TRBD1. V dropped 6 bases and J dropped 5; count of bases not matched to a gene: 8. CDR1 LNHDA and CDR2 SQIVND come from the germline V gene (reference sequence). This CDR3 has 14 residues. The DNA for the CDR3 is TGTGCCAGTAGGTCGCCAGGGGGCTCGGAGACCCAGTACTTC. This translates into CASRSPGGSETQYF.

This chain joins TRBV29-1 and TRBJ2-7, with 9 bases aligning to TRBD2. V lost 6 bases to trimming and J lost 4 bases; unmatched junction nucleotides: 4. Germline CDR1 reads SQVTM; CDR2 reads ANQGSEA. The CDR3 has 12 residues. The CDR3 DNA follows: TGCAGCGTACAAGCGGGGGGATACGAGCAGTACTTC. This encodes CSVQAGGYEQYF.

The V call is TRBV13, the J call TRBJ1-1, with a possible D match to TRBD1 (5 bases). Germline V gene sequence: CDR1 PRHDT, CDR2 FYEKMQ (reference sequence). CDR3 length: 12 residues. Trimming took 4 bases from V and 10 from J, leaving 13 bases between them. In DNA, the CDR3 is TGTGCCAGCAGCTCCCGTGCAGGGATAGCTTTCTTT. As protein: CASSSRAGIAFF.

This sequence joins TRBV4-1 and TRBJ2-2; possibly TRBD1 or TRBD2 for D (6 bases each). Trimming shortened V by 3 bases and J by 7 bases, and 15 bases separated the two germline ends. Germline V gene lookup returns CDR1 MGHRA and CDR2 YSYEKL. The CDR3 has 15 residues. CDR3 nucleotide sequence: TGCGCCAGCAGCCAGAGGGGGGTCGTTGTCGGGGAGCTGTTTTTT. It yields the protein CASSQRGVVVGELFF.

V usage is TRBV7-8 and J usage is TRBJ2-3; 8 positions match TRBD2. The CDR3 is 16 residues long. Trimming removed 3 bases from V and 0 bases from J; junction bases left unmatched: 5. Germline CDR1 SGHVS, CDR2 FQNEAQ. The CDR3 coding sequence is TGTGCCAGCAGCTTCCAGCGGGGGCCGAGCACAGATACGCAGTATTTT. Protein sequence: CASSFQRGPSTDTQYF. Combining the CDR3 with reference TRBV7-8 and TRBJ2-3 gives the whole variable domain GAGVSQSPRYKVAKRGQDVALRCDPISGHVSLFWYQQALGQGPEFLTYFQNEAQLDKSGLPSDRFFAERPEGSVSTLKIQRTQQEDSAVYLCASSFQRGPSTDTQYFGPGTRLTVL.

The chain uses TRBV2 and TRBJ2-2; D ambiguous. V shed 6 bases and J shed 5 bases, with 10 bases lying between them. CDR3 length: 13 amino acids. CDR1 is SNHLY and CDR2 is FYNNEI in the germline V gene. The CDR3 nucleotides are TGTGCCAGCAGGGATCTCGGGACCGGGGAGCTGTTTTTT. Translation gives CASRDLGTGELFF.

The chain joins TRBV30 to TRBJ1-2, with 8 bases matching TRBD1. This CDR3 has 14 residues. Looked up from germline, CDR1 is GTSNPN and CDR2 is SVGIG (reference sequence). V lost 0 bases to trimming and J lost 8 bases; unmatched junction nucleotides: 8. The CDR3 DNA reads TGTGCCTGGAGTGTACTCAGGGGGCTCGGAGGCTACACCTTC. This encodes CAWSVLRGLGGYTF.

This chain connects TRBV9 to TRBJ2-7; tentatively, D is TRBD1 or TRBD2 (5 bases each). The CDR3 is made up of 12 amino acids. Germline lookup yields CDR1 SGDLS and CDR2 YYNGEE. Trimming took off 4 bases at V and 5 bases at J, with 10 bases between the two ends. The CDR3 DNA sequence: TGTGCCAGCAGCCTCCTGGGGGACGAGCAGTACTTC. It specifies CASSLLGDEQYF.

This chain uses TRBV29-1 with TRBJ2-1, with D perhaps matching TRBD1 or TRBD2 (6 bases each). The germline CDR1 and CDR2 sequences are SQVTM and ANQGSEA. This CDR3 spans 12 amino acids. V shed 7 bases and J shed 10 bases, with 17 bases lying between them. CDR3 amino acids: CSGGAGMQEQFF. CDR3 DNA sequence: TGCAGCGGGGGGGCAGGGATGCAAGAGCAGTTCTTC.

The V gene is TRBV4-1, the J gene TRBJ2-2; no clear D gene. Trimming shortened V by 5 bases and J by 2 bases, and 9 bases separated the two germline ends. This CDR3 is built from 14 residues. Germline-derived CDR1 and CDR2 are MGHRA and YSYEKL. This CDR3 reads CASSGQFNTGELFF. As DNA, the CDR3 is TGCGCCAGCAGCGGGCAGTTTAACACCGGGGAGCTGTTTTTT.

The chain couples TRBV6-5 to TRBJ1-2, with 7 bases fitting TRBD1. The germline CDR1 and CDR2 sequences are MNHEY and SVGAGI. The CDR3 sequence is 14 residues long. V dropped 5 bases and J dropped 6; count of bases not matched to a gene: 9. In DNA, the CDR3 is TGTGCCAGCAGTAATCCCAACAGGGGAGATGGCTACACCTTC. Protein: CASSNPNRGDGYTF.

The gene calls are TRBV7-8 and TRBJ1-2; D gene unclear. CDR1 is SGHVS, CDR2 FQNEAQ, per germline. Deletions cut 5 bases from V and 3 bases from J, with 10 bases between. This CDR3 has 13 amino acids. For the CDR3, the DNA is TGTGCCAGCAGCCCCGACGTGGACTATGGCTACACCTTC. It translates to CASSPDVDYGYTF.

The chain joins TRBV6-1 to TRBJ1-1; possible D gene TRBD1, 5 bases. V was pared by 11 bases and J by 6 bases, with 19 bases between. The CDR3 is made up of 13 amino acids. Germline V gene lookup returns CDR1 MNHNS and CDR2 SASEGT. The CDR3 here is CAGRQSFTAEAFF. CDR3 nucleotide sequence: TGTGCCGGTAGACAGTCCTTTACCGCTGAAGCTTTCTTT.

This chain uses TRBV7-2 with TRBJ1-2; D gene unclear. This CDR3 spans 15 amino acids. Trimming shortened V by 3 bases and J by 0 bases, and 11 bases separated the two germline ends. Germline CDR1 is SGHTA and CDR2 is FQGNSA. The CDR3 sequence: CASSLPYLTNYGYTF. The CDR3, as DNA: TGTGCCAGCAGCTTGCCGTACCTTACTAACTATGGCTACACCTTC. Drawing the rest from reference TRBV7-2 and TRBJ1-2, the complete variable domain is GAGVSQSPSNKVTEKGKDVELRCDPISGHTALYWYRQSLGQGLEFLIYFQGNSAPDKSGLPSDRFSAERTGGSVSTLTIQRTQQEDSAVYLCASSLPYLTNYGYTFGSGTRLTVV.

J is TRBJ2-7 and V is TRBV7-2, with 9 positions matching TRBD1. The V gene end was trimmed by 5 bases and the J gene end by 2 bases; junction bases not matched to a gene: 7. Germline V CDR1 and CDR2: SGHTA, FQGNSA. CDR3 size: 15 residues. DNA for the CDR3: TGTGCCAGCAGCGCCCCCGGACAGGGGACCTACGAGCAGTACTTC. It is translated as CASSAPGQGTYEQYF.

The genes are TRBV29-1 and TRBJ2-1; D unresolved. Trimming removed 1 base from V and 0 bases from J, with 7 bases in between. The CDR3 consists of 14 residues. Germline CDR1 is SQVTM and CDR2 is ANQGSEA. CDR3 nucleotide sequence: TGCAGCGTTGAAGGAGCCTACTCCTACAATGAGCAGTTCTTC. It encodes CSVEGAYSYNEQFF.

The chain couples TRBV4-1 to TRBJ1-2; tentatively, D is TRBD1 (5 bases). This CDR3 spans 14 amino acids. V lost 1 base to trimming and J lost 4 bases, with 10 bases between them. The germline CDR1 and CDR2 sequences are MGHRA and YSYEKL. The CDR3 DNA is TGCGCCAGCAGCCAAGGGATGGGGGTCTATGGCTACACCTTC. It is translated as CASSQGMGVYGYTF.

This chain connects TRBV20-1 to TRBJ2-5; D is uncertain. There are 10 residues in the CDR3. Trimming left V 6 bases short and J 5 bases short, with 7 bases between. Per germline, CDR1 DFQATT and CDR2 SNEGSKA (reference sequence). As DNA, the CDR3 is TGCAGTGCATTTCGGGAGACCCAGTACTTC. This sequence encodes CSAFRETQYF.

V usage is TRBV29-1 and J usage is TRBJ1-4; no reliable D call. Trimming pared 1 base from V and 11 bases from J, leaving 11 bases between. This CDR3 has 12 residues. Germline V gene lookup returns CDR1 SQVTM and CDR2 ANQGSEA. The CDR3 DNA follows: TGCAGCGTTGAAGGGACCGGAGGGAAACTGTTTTTT. This codes for CSVEGTGGKLFF. Filled out from reference TRBV29-1 and TRBJ1-4, the complete variable domain reads SAVISQKPSRDICQRGTSLTIQCQVDSQVTMMFWYRQQPGQSLTLIATANQGSEATYESGFVIDKFPISRPNLTFSTLTVSNMSPEDSSIYLCSVEGTGGKLFFGSGTQLSVL.

This clone was observed a single time. The rearrangement joins TRBV11-1 to TRBJ2-5; 7 bases match TRBD2. Trimming cost V 3 bases and J 5 bases; bases outside gene matches: 3. The CDR3 consists of 13 residues. Germline V CDR1 and CDR2: SGHAT, FQDESV (reference sequence). The CDR3 DNA is TGTGCCAGCAGCTTTGCGCGGGAGGAGACCCAGTACTTC. Translated: CASSFAREETQYF.